Listed here are 11 T cell receptor beta chains from one sample, sequenced in a study of cytomegalovirus exposure and HLA in healthy donors. The method was immunoSEQ multiplex PCR; TCRdb's version includes in-frame clones alone and lacks a portion of them. The repertoire includes around 69,000 clones, just over 95% of them detected once, and 4.5% sits in the top ten. Sequenced: PBMCs. The receptors were gathered from a woman between 18 and 29 years old in good health and CMV-seropositive.

The chain uses TRBV28 and TRBJ2-7; D perhaps matches TRBD2 (6 bases). Per germline, CDR1 MDHEN and CDR2 SYDVKM. The CDR3 totals 16 residues. V gave up 3 bases and J gave up 2 bases, with 17 bases separating them. Here the CDR3 reads CASSFRTNSQTYEQYF. The CDR3 region has the DNA TGTGCCAGCAGTTTCCGGACTAACTCACAAACCTACGAGCAGTACTTC. The whole variable domain, filled in from reference TRBV28 and TRBJ2-7, reads DVKVTQSSRYLVKRTGEKVFLECVQDMDHENMFWYRQDPGLGLRLIYFSYDVKMKEKGDIPEGYSVSREKKERFSLILESASTNQTSMYLCASSFRTNSQTYEQYFGPGTRLTVT.

The V call is TRBV5-5, the J call TRBJ2-5, with 9 bases that match TRBD1. The CDR3 covers 15 residues. Looked up from germline, CDR1 is SGHKS and CDR2 is YYEKEE (reference sequence). J lost 1 base, V lost 4 bases, and 5 bases had no gene match. CDR3 in amino acids: CASSLLGQGQETQYF. The DNA for the CDR3 is TGTGCCAGCAGCCTTCTGGGACAGGGCCAAGAGACCCAGTACTTC.

This clone has only one observation. Compared with germline, one end of the junction differs, possibly owing to a read error. This sequence joins TRBV7-7 and TRBJ2-3; 7 bases agree with TRBD2. Germline lookup yields CDR1 SSHAT and CDR2 FNYEAQ (reference sequence). The CDR3 contains 19 residues. The CDR3 loop is CASSLELASGGAFTDTQYF. Written as DNA, the CDR3 is TGTGCTAGCAGCTTAGAGTTGGCTAGCGGCGGGGCATTCACAGATACGCAGTATTTT.

The J gene is TRBJ2-5, the V gene TRBV5-1; D is perhaps TRBD2 (5 bases). Trimming took off 5 bases at V and 0 bases at J, with 8 bases between the two ends. The CDR3 runs to 13 residues. CDR1 SGHRS and CDR2 YFSETQ come from the germline V gene. DNA of the CDR3: TGCGCCAGCAGACAGCGGTACCAAGAGACCCAGTACTTC. Encoded protein: CASRQRYQETQYF.

Only one count was recorded for this clone. The chain carries TRBV28 and TRBJ2-1, with 11 bases matching TRBD1. The CDR3 is 16 residues long. CDR1 and CDR2 from the germline V gene are MDHEN and SYDVKM. Germline trimming cut 4 bases from V and 3 bases from J; bases unmatched to any gene: 5. CDR3 sequence: CASSSPGTGGYNEQFF. The CDR3 DNA is TGTGCCAGCAGTTCCCCAGGGACAGGGGGCTACAATGAGCAGTTCTTC.

This chain joins TRBV25-1 and TRBJ2-4; 7 bases agree with TRBD2. The germline gives CDR1 MGHDK, CDR2 SYGVNS. The CDR3 runs to 15 residues. V shed 1 base, J shed 3 bases, and the junction held 3 bases outside the gene matches. The chain's CDR3 is CASSESGGVKNIQYF. The CDR3 DNA is TGTGCCAGCAGTGAATCGGGGGGAGTCAAAAACATTCAGTACTTC.

V and J are TRBV18 and TRBJ2-1; no firm D call. Trimming took off 3 bases at V and 7 bases at J, with 10 bases between the two ends. Germline loops: CDR1 KGHSH, CDR2 LQKENI. CDR3 size: 13 residues. Written as DNA, the CDR3 is TGTGCCAGCTCACCGGTTCGAGAGAATGAGCAGTTCTTC. It is translated as CASSPVRENEQFF.

This clone is a singleton in its sample. The J gene is TRBJ2-4, the V gene TRBV19; 10 bases align to TRBD2. J gave up 3 bases and V 3 bases, and 2 bases lay outside the gene matches. The germline CDR1 and CDR2 sequences are LNHDA and SQIVND (reference sequence). This CDR3 has 15 residues. Here the CDR3 DNA reads TGTGCCAGTAGTATGGCTAGCGGGAGCAAAAACATTCAGTACTTC. It is translated as CASSMASGSKNIQYF.

This chain connects TRBV6-6 to TRBJ2-1; a weak D match, TRBD2 (6 bases). Germline V gene data show CDR1 as MNHNY and CDR2 as SVGAGI (reference sequence). V dropped 11 bases and J dropped 3 bases, with 20 bases sitting between them. The CDR3 length is 15 residues. In DNA form, the CDR3 reads TGTGCCGCGGGGAGGAGCGGACCGAACTACAATGAGCAGTTCTTC. Translation: CAAGRSGPNYNEQFF.

CDR3 protein: CASSGTGYNYGYTF. In DNA form, the CDR3 reads TGTGCCAGCAGTGGGACAGGGTATAACTATGGCTACACCTTC. This rearrangement joins TRBV25-1 to TRBJ1-2; TRBD1 matches 8 bases. The CDR3 runs 14 residues. Looked up from germline, CDR1 is MGHDK and CDR2 is SYGVNS. V was clipped by 4 bases and J by 1 base; unmatched bases: 2.

The V call is TRBV29-1, the J call TRBJ2-5, with 7 bases fitting TRBD2. Germline trimming cut 7 bases from V and 5 bases from J; bases unmatched to any gene: 10. The CDR3 is 13 residues long. Germline V CDR1 and CDR2: SQVTM, ANQGSEA. CDR3: CSAEGGAEETQYF. The CDR3 DNA reads TGCAGCGCCGAGGGAGGGGCGGAGGAGACCCAGTACTTC.